These 24 T cell receptor beta chains were all obtained from the same sample, sequenced in a study of siplizumab effects on memory and regulatory T cells. The method was immunoSEQ multiplex PCR; TCRdb's version includes in-frame clones alone and lacks a portion of them. This table has about 100,000 clones, around 90% appearing once. Input material: non-Treg CD4+ T cells sorted from blood. These receptor sequences come from a human donor in good health.

V usage is TRBV27 and J usage is TRBJ1-2; D is undetermined. The CDR3 runs 13 residues. Trimming stripped 8 bases from V and 4 bases from J, with 14 bases between. Germline assignment: CDR1 MNHEY and CDR2 SMNVEV (reference sequence). The CDR3 spells CASSREGFYGYTF. The CDR3 nucleotides are TGTGCCAGCTCCCGGGAGGGCTTCTATGGCTACACCTTC.

The V gene is TRBV5-6, the J gene TRBJ1-2; 9 bases align to TRBD1. With V trimmed by 3 bases and J by 4 bases, 10 bases remained unmatched. The CDR3 spans 16 residues. In germline, CDR1 is SGHDT, CDR2 YYEEEE. The CDR3 region has the DNA TGTGCCAGCAGCTCAAACCCGGGACAGGGTAGCTATGGCTACACCTTC. This codes for CASSSNPGQGSYGYTF.

J is TRBJ1-2 and V is TRBV30; D gene ambiguous. CDR1 is GTSNPN and CDR2 is SVGIG in the germline V gene (reference sequence). This CDR3 is 13 amino acids long. V lost 4 bases, J lost 4 bases, and 13 bases lay in between. The CDR3 nucleotides read TGTGCCTGGACCCTGCGGGGTACCTATGGCTACACCTTC. It yields the protein CAWTLRGTYGYTF.

V is TRBV5-1 and J is TRBJ2-2, with 14 positions matching TRBD2. The junction had 2 bases not matched to a gene; V was cut back by 4 bases and J by 0 bases. Germline values: CDR1 SGHRS, CDR2 YFSETQ. This CDR3 spans 17 amino acids. In nucleotides, the CDR3 is TGCGCCAGCAGCAAGGGACTAGCGGGGGCGAACACCGGGGAGCTGTTTTTT. Its protein product is CASSKGLAGANTGELFF.

J is TRBJ1-2 and V is TRBV6-1; possible D gene TRBD1, 5 bases. From germline, CDR1 is MNHNS and CDR2 SASEGT. Deletions cut 5 bases from V and 6 bases from J, with 16 bases between. CDR3 size: 14 residues. The CDR3 sequence is CASSRSGAANGYTF. DNA of the CDR3: TGTGCCAGCAGTAGATCCGGGGCTGCTAATGGCTACACCTTC.

The CDR3 DNA sequence: TGTGCCAGCAGTTACTCGGGACAGGGGTTCCAAGAGACCCAGTACTTC. Translated: CASSYSGQGFQETQYF. The rearrangement links TRBV6-5 to TRBJ2-5, with TRBD1 matching over 10 bases. V shed 0 bases, J shed 1 base, and the junction held 2 bases outside the gene matches. This CDR3 region has 16 residues. Germline assignment: CDR1 MNHEY and CDR2 SVGAGI.

This chain uses TRBV18 with TRBJ1-5, with D possibly matching TRBD1 (5 bases). Germline V gene lookup returns CDR1 KGHSH and CDR2 LQKENI. There are 14 residues in the CDR3. The V gene lost 2 bases and the J gene lost 7 bases, with 12 bases spanning the gap. Written as DNA, the CDR3 is TGTGCCAGCTCACCATCCAGGGAGGGGCAGCCCCAGCATTTT. Translating it yields CASSPSREGQPQHF.

This clone was seen more than once but under ten times. V usage is TRBV30 and J usage is TRBJ1-4; D not resolved. From germline, CDR1 is GTSNPN and CDR2 SVGIG (reference sequence). This CDR3 contains 14 residues. Trimming shortened V by 1 base and J by 8 bases, and 14 bases separated the two germline ends. CDR3 sequence: CAWSALREEEKLFF. Here the CDR3 DNA reads TGTGCCTGGAGTGCACTCCGGGAGGAGGAAAAACTGTTTTTT.

The chain couples TRBV11-3 to TRBJ1-2, with TRBD1 as a possible D gene (5 bases). CDR3 length: 14 amino acids. The germline gives CDR1 SGHNT, CDR2 YENEEA. Between the trimmed V and J ends, which lost 5 bases and 4 bases, there was a span of 14 bases. In nucleotides, the CDR3 is TGTGCCAGCAGCCAACCCGGGACTTCCTATGGCTACACCTTC. Protein: CASSQPGTSYGYTF.

The chain links TRBV2 to TRBJ2-7; D is perhaps TRBD1 or TRBD2 (7 bases each). Per germline, CDR1 SNHLY and CDR2 FYNNEI. This CDR3 region has 11 residues. Trimming removed 6 bases from V and 7 bases from J, with 10 bases in between. The CDR3 loop reads CASSQGGEQYF. CDR3 sequence (DNA): TGTGCCAGCAGCCAGGGGGGGGAGCAGTACTTC. The variable domain in full, with the rest retrieved from reference TRBV2 and TRBJ2-7, is EPEVTQTPSHQVTQMGQEVILRCVPISNHLYFYWYRQILGQKVEFLVSFYNNEISEKSEIFDDQFSVERPDGSNFTLKIRSTKLEDSAMYFCASSQGGEQYFGPGTRLTVT.

This chain uses TRBV6-1 with TRBJ2-3, with D uncertain. The CDR3 totals 12 residues. Germline V lookup: CDR1 MNHNS, CDR2 SASEGT. V was clipped by 7 bases and J by 3 bases, with 8 bases between them. The CDR3 reads CASTGGTDTQYF. DNA for the CDR3: TGTGCCAGCACCGGTGGGACAGATACGCAGTATTTT.

V usage is TRBV28 and J usage is TRBJ1-5; TRBD1 matches 12 bases. The length of the CDR3 is 15 residues. Germline CDR1 reads MDHEN; CDR2 reads SYDVKM. V was clipped by 6 bases and J by 6 bases; unmatched bases: 6. The CDR3 region has the DNA TGTGCCAGCAGCACCGGGACAGGGGGCTCTCAGCCCCAGCATTTT. As protein: CASSTGTGGSQPQHF.

The chain uses TRBV5-6 and TRBJ1-1, with D perhaps TRBD1 (6 bases). CDR1 is SGHDT, CDR2 YYEEEE, per germline. V lost 2 bases and J lost 10, with 12 bases in between. The CDR3 covers 12 residues. CDR3 loop: CASSFEGGRAFF. CDR3 sequence (DNA): TGTGCCAGCAGCTTTGAAGGGGGAAGAGCTTTCTTT.

The chain uses TRBV6-1 and TRBJ2-7, with a weak D call TRBD2 (5 bases). Germline-derived CDR1 and CDR2 are MNHNS and SASEGT. The CDR3 spans 14 residues. Trimming left V 4 bases short and J 7 bases short, with 17 bases between. The CDR3 sequence is CASSGFPGNAEQYF. CDR3 nucleotides: TGTGCCAGCAGTGGATTCCCCGGGAACGCGGAGCAGTACTTC.

The table lists this clone with a count of one. V gene TRBV5-1 combines with J gene TRBJ1-1; maybe TRBD1 (5 bases). CDR3 size: 16 residues. Germline V CDR1 and CDR2: SGHRS, YFSETQ. V was shortened by 5 bases and J by 0 bases, with 17 bases between the two germline ends. The CDR3 DNA is TGCGCCAGCAGATCTCAGGGTTTTGGGGTGAACACTGAAGCTTTCTTT. Amino acids: CASRSQGFGVNTEAFF.

The V and J genes are TRBV7-8 and TRBJ2-1; D may correspond to TRBD1 or TRBD2 (7 bases each). CDR1 SGHVS and CDR2 FQNEAQ come from the germline V gene. There are 19 residues in the CDR3. The ends were cut back, 5 bases at V and 7 bases at J, with 30 bases in the middle. Here the CDR3 reads CASSLGGALAGSGGNEQFF. The CDR3 bases are TGTGCCAGCAGCCTAGGCGGAGCCTTAGCGGGTTCAGGGGGGAATGAGCAGTTCTTC.

This clone was counted once. CDR3 sequence: CASSKLDNNEQFF. CDR3 nucleotide sequence: TGCGCCAGCAGCAAACTAGATAACAATGAGCAGTTCTTC. V is TRBV5-1 and J is TRBJ2-1; tentatively, D is TRBD2 (5 bases). Between the trimmed V and J ends, which lost 4 bases and 5 bases, there was a span of 10 bases. Germline CDR1 is SGHRS and CDR2 is YFSETQ. The CDR3 sequence is 13 residues long.

This chain links TRBV7-2 with TRBJ1-1; D call uncertain. Germline assignment: CDR1 SGHTA and CDR2 FQGNSA. The V end was cut by 7 bases, the J end by 1 base, with 10 bases between. The CDR3 has 13 residues. The CDR3 loop is CASTPYRNTEAFF. The CDR3 DNA reads as TGTGCCAGCACCCCTTATAGGAACACTGAAGCTTTCTTT.

The chain carries TRBV9 and TRBJ1-1; D gene uncertain. Germline V CDR1 and CDR2: SGDLS, YYNGEE. With 0 bases removed from V and 1 base from J, the gap between germline ends came to 7 bases. The CDR3 totals 14 residues. CDR3 sequence: CASSVVGKNTEAFF. The CDR3 coding sequence is TGTGCCAGCAGCGTAGTGGGAAAGAACACTGAAGCTTTCTTT.

The V and J genes are TRBV4-1 and TRBJ2-7; D remains ambiguous. The V gene's germline CDR1 is MGHRA and CDR2 YSYEKL. Between the trimmed V and J ends, which lost 1 base and 3 bases, there was a span of 13 bases. The CDR3 spans 15 residues. The chain's CDR3 is CASSQVTLPLYEQYF. CDR3 bases: TGCGCCAGCAGCCAAGTTACCCTACCCCTCTACGAGCAGTACTTC.

This clone was seen once. The chain carries TRBV7-2 and TRBJ1-4; possibly TRBD1 for D (6 bases). Germline CDR1 SGHTA, CDR2 FQGNSA. Trimming stripped 1 base from V and 7 bases from J, with 19 bases between. The CDR3 extends over 17 amino acids. CDR3 nucleotides: TGTGCCAGCAGCTTAGGGGGTACCGGGACACCCAGTGAAAAACTGTTTTTT. Protein sequence: CASSLGGTGTPSEKLFF.

Concerning this clone itself: Because the CDR3's place on the DNA is in doubt, the DNA is left out and the CDR3 is given as listed by TCRdb. V is TRBV21-1 and J is TRBJ2-3. TRBV21-1 is a known pseudogene. The CDR3 region is 15 residues in length, termini included. CDR3 residues: CASTRVASGTDTQYF.

This clone was seen a single time. The rearrangement links TRBV30 to TRBJ1-2, with D maybe TRBD1 (5 bases). Deletions cut 4 bases from V and 2 bases from J, with 14 bases between. The germline V gene has CDR1 GTSNPN and CDR2 SVGIG (reference sequence). CDR3 length equals 14 residues. The DNA of the CDR3 is TGTGCCTGGAACTCCGGGACGGAAAACTATGGCTACACCTTC. Translating gives CAWNSGTENYGYTF.

The chain recombines TRBV28 with TRBJ1-1, with D possibly being TRBD1 (6 bases). Germline V lookup: CDR1 MDHEN, CDR2 SYDVKM. The CDR3 sequence is 15 residues long. The V gene lost 8 bases and the J gene lost 11 bases, with 27 bases spanning the gap. CDR3 amino acids: CASVAGGAKGITAFF. CDR3 in DNA: TGTGCCAGCGTCGCCGGGGGGGCGAAGGGTATAACGGCTTTCTTT.